The entry below describes one T cell receptor beta chain. What it binds is not known. The sample comes from a study of shared clonotypes between healthy human individuals. About the study: A donor's plate count was three for CD4 naive and three for CD4 memory; CD8 naive had two and CD8 memory one. Overall study results and limits: The expectation was that sequencing depth would affect clonotype sharing among donors.

Naive CD8 cells lacked CD45RO and underwent positive selection for CCR7, leaving out terminally differentiated effector memory CD45RA+ cells. Trimming removed 6 bases from V and 0 bases from J, with 13 bases in between. Germline lookup yields CDR1 SGDLS and CDR2 YYNGEE. This CDR3 is built from 16 residues. Data came from immunoSEQ multiplex PCR; TCRdb stores just in-frame clones and leaves some out. The sample carries 1.5 million to 2.5 million clones, about 95% recorded once. The clonotype originates from a young man in good health. The gene calls are TRBV9 and TRBJ2-6, with D unclear. Sample: naive CD8+ T cells sorted from blood. The CDR3 here is CASTDHLISGANVLTF. The CDR3 DNA sequence: TGTGCCAGCACCGACCACCTAATCTCTGGGGCCAACGTCCTGACTTTC.